This T cell receptor beta chain was captured in a study of patients and donors after allogeneic stem cell transplantation. The CDR3 is made up of 12 amino acids. Trimming shortened V by 6 bases and J by 2 bases, and 9 bases separated the two germline ends. Germline CDR1 reads SGHKS; CDR2 reads YYEKEE (reference sequence). In this sample, this clonotype turned up a few times. TCRdb reprocessed the RT-PCR reads with MiXCR, giving one entry per CDR3 protein. The sample yields approximately 220,000 distinct CDR3 sequences, around two fifths seen once. The V and J genes are TRBV5-5 and TRBJ2-7; D ambiguous. The sequencing input was blood, either unsorted or a sorted T cell fraction (not recorded which). This clonotype was sampled from a human donor who was either an allogeneic HSCT recipient or a stem cell or donor lymphocyte infusion donor (not recorded which). It is not recorded whose cells these are; they may come from a transplant donor. The CDR3 DNA follows: TGTGCCAGCAATCGGCAGGCCTACGAGCAGTACTTC. It yields the protein CASNRQAYEQYF.